The rows below give T cell receptor beta chains drawn from one sample of a study of blood T cell repertoires in COVID-19. The assay was immunoSEQ multiplex PCR, and TCRdb's table has in-frame clones only and misses some. The profile shows about 280,000 clones, approximately 80% of them singletons. Material: PBMCs or T cells enriched from blood (not recorded which). These receptors were obtained from a middle-aged man who had been exposed to COVID-19. The CDR3 runs from the conserved cysteine through the conserved F or W. A D gene is named only where the DNA matches it firmly. Clone size is not always given. Where it is, it says once, few, many or a class for expanded clones.

clone_size: few; v_call: TRBV12-5; j_call: TRBJ2-7; d_call: TRBD2; cdr3_aa: CASGLVRGTSGSHMEQYF; cdr3_nt: TGTGCTAGTGGTTTGGTACGAGGGACTAGCGGGAGTCATATGGAGCAGTACTTC
clone_size: .; v_call: TRBV7-2; j_call: TRBJ1-1; d_call: .; cdr3_aa: CASSFGEIPSTEAFF; cdr3_nt: TGTGCCAGCAGCTTCGGAGAAATCCCGAGCACTGAAGCTTTCTTT
clone_size: .; v_call: TRBV5-1; j_call: TRBJ2-7; d_call: TRBD1; cdr3_aa: CASRKPGQAYEQYF; cdr3_nt: TGCGCCAGCAGGAAACCGGGACAGGCCTACGAGCAGTACTTC
clone_size: .; v_call: TRBV30; j_call: TRBJ2-4; d_call: .; cdr3_aa: CAWSVQENIQYF; cdr3_nt: TGTGCCTGGAGTGTACAGGAAAACATTCAGTACTTC
clone_size: .; v_call: TRBV27; j_call: TRBJ2-1; d_call: .; cdr3_aa: CASSNPQGKQFF; cdr3_nt: TGTGCCAGCAGCAACCCTCAGGGTAAGCAGTTCTTC
clone_size: .; v_call: TRBV10-3; j_call: TRBJ2-2; d_call: TRBD2; cdr3_aa: CAISEGSGRAGELFF; cdr3_nt: TGTGCCATCAGTGAAGGTAGCGGGAGGGCCGGGGAGCTGTTTTTT
clone_size: .; v_call: TRBV11-3; j_call: TRBJ2-2; d_call: .; cdr3_aa: CASSLLTRWTDDEGTGELFF; cdr3_nt: TGTGCCAGCAGCCTATTGACGAGATGGACCGACGATGAGGGCACCGGGGAGCTGTTTTTT
clone_size: .; v_call: TRBV2; j_call: TRBJ1-4; d_call: .; cdr3_aa: CASTNSGFNEKLFF; cdr3_nt: TGTGCCAGCACGAACTCAGGTTTTAATGAAAAACTGTTTTTT
clone_size: many; v_call: TRBV5-1; j_call: TRBJ2-7; d_call: TRBD2; cdr3_aa: CASSLVGSGGDEQYF; cdr3_nt: TGCGCCAGCAGCTTGGTAGGGTCCGGGGGGGACGAGCAGTACTTC
clone_size: .; v_call: TRBV11-1; j_call: TRBJ2-3; d_call: TRBD1; cdr3_aa: CASSRPGQGQNTQYF; cdr3_nt: TGTGCCAGCAGCCGACCGGGACAGGGTCAAAATACGCAGTATTTT
clone_size: .; v_call: TRBV21-1; j_call: TRBJ2-7; d_call: .; cdr3_aa: CAIRLAGVHREQYF; cdr3_nt: TGTGCCATTCGTCTAGCGGGGGTTCACCGCGAGCAGTACTTC
clone_size: .; v_call: TRBV5-4; j_call: TRBJ2-6; d_call: .; cdr3_aa: CASSLVSGGANVLTF; cdr3_nt: TGTGCCAGCAGCTTGGTGAGTGGTGGGGCCAACGTCCTGACTTTC
clone_size: .; v_call: TRBV12-5; j_call: TRBJ1-3; d_call: TRBD1; cdr3_aa: CASGSRTGLGGNTIYF; cdr3_nt: TGTGCTAGTGGTTCTCGGACAGGGCTAGGTGGAAACACCATATATTTT
clone_size: .; v_call: TRBV5-1; j_call: TRBJ1-2; d_call: .; cdr3_aa: CASSPRGGYGYTF; cdr3_nt: TGCGCCAGCAGCCCAAGGGGGGGCTATGGCTACACCTTC
clone_size: .; v_call: TRBV15; j_call: TRBJ1-1; d_call: .; cdr3_aa: CATSTSGLAEAFF; cdr3_nt: TGTGCCACCAGCACCTCAGGGCTGGCTGAAGCTTTCTTT
clone_size: .; v_call: TRBV10-1; j_call: TRBJ2-5; d_call: TRBD2; cdr3_aa: CASSESASGSKETQYF; cdr3_nt: TGCGCCAGCAGTGAGTCGGCTAGCGGGAGTAAAGAGACCCAGTACTTC
clone_size: few; v_call: TRBV10-3; j_call: TRBJ2-5; d_call: TRBD1; cdr3_aa: CATSRDRGGETQYF; cdr3_nt: TGTGCCACCTCCCGGGACAGGGGTGGGGAGACCCAGTACTTC
clone_size: .; v_call: TRBV2; j_call: TRBJ1-6; d_call: TRBD1; cdr3_aa: CATIRDSGTNSPLHF; cdr3_nt: TGTGCCACTATTCGGGACAGTGGAACTAATTCACCCCTCCACTTT
clone_size: .; v_call: TRBV7-8; j_call: TRBJ2-3; d_call: TRBD2; cdr3_aa: CASSQGGGTDTQYF; cdr3_nt: TGTGCCAGCAGCCAGGGCGGGGGTACAGATACGCAGTATTTT
clone_size: .; v_call: TRBV4-1; j_call: TRBJ1-6; d_call: .; cdr3_aa: CASSQDPVFAGVPLHF; cdr3_nt: TGCGCCAGCAGCCAAGATCCGGTATTCGCGGGGGTGCCCCTCCACTTT
clone_size: once; v_call: TRBV5-3; j_call: TRBJ2-1; d_call: TRBD2; cdr3_aa: CARKLGGRCLEQFF; cdr3_nt: TGTGCCAGAAAGTTGGGCGGGAGGTGTCTAGAGCAGTTCTTC
clone_size: .; v_call: TRBV11-3; j_call: TRBJ2-2; d_call: .; cdr3_aa: CASRGNTGELFF; cdr3_nt: TGTGCCAGCAGGGGCAACACCGGGGAGCTGTTTTTT
clone_size: .; v_call: TRBV19; j_call: TRBJ2-1; d_call: TRBD1; cdr3_aa: CASSADRGASYNEQFF; cdr3_nt: TGTGCCAGTAGTGCCGACAGGGGTGCCTCCTACAATGAGCAGTTCTTC
clone_size: .; v_call: TRBV2; j_call: TRBJ2-1; d_call: .; cdr3_aa: CAILYGEQFF; cdr3_nt: TGTGCCATATTGTACGGTGAGCAGTTCTTC
clone_size: .; v_call: TRBV2; j_call: TRBJ1-5; d_call: TRBD1; cdr3_aa: CASQGTGGFRGNQPQHF; cdr3_nt: TGTGCCAGCCAAGGGACAGGGGGCTTTAGAGGTAATCAGCCCCAGCATTTT
clone_size: .; v_call: TRBV5-1; j_call: TRBJ2-1; d_call: .; cdr3_aa: CASSSTGQGGDEQFF; cdr3_nt: TGCGCCAGCAGCTCGACCGGACAGGGAGGGGATGAGCAGTTCTTC
clone_size: .; v_call: TRBV6-5; j_call: TRBJ2-2; d_call: TRBD1; cdr3_aa: CASSSIDRAGELFF; cdr3_nt: TGTGCCAGCAGTTCTATCGACAGGGCAGGGGAGCTGTTTTTT
clone_size: .; v_call: TRBV5-5; j_call: TRBJ1-3; d_call: .; cdr3_aa: CASSLFNAGVSSGNTIYF; cdr3_nt: TGTGCCAGCAGCTTGTTTAATGCGGGGGTGAGCTCTGGAAACACCATATATTTT
clone_size: .; v_call: TRBV6-5; j_call: TRBJ1-5; d_call: .; cdr3_aa: CASSYRRDQPQHF; cdr3_nt: TGTGCCAGCAGTTATAGGCGGGATCAGCCCCAGCATTTT
clone_size: .; v_call: TRBV4-1; j_call: TRBJ2-7; d_call: TRBD2; cdr3_aa: CASSQVREGLYEQYF; cdr3_nt: TGCGCCAGCAGCCAAGTGCGGGAGGGCCTATACGAGCAGTACTTC
clone_size: .; v_call: TRBV7-3; j_call: TRBJ2-5; d_call: TRBD1; cdr3_aa: CASSPQGQRQETQYF; cdr3_nt: TGTGCCAGCAGCCCACAGGGACAGCGCCAAGAGACCCAGTACTTC
clone_size: .; v_call: TRBV6-1; j_call: TRBJ2-1; d_call: TRBD2; cdr3_aa: CASSGDLADLRAKQFF; cdr3_nt: TGTGCCAGCAGTGGGGATCTAGCGGACCTCCGGGCCAAGCAGTTCTTC
clone_size: .; v_call: TRBV6-5; j_call: TRBJ1-1; d_call: .; cdr3_aa: CASNAGMNTEAFF; cdr3_nt: TGTGCCAGCAATGCAGGGATGAACACTGAAGCTTTCTTT
clone_size: .; v_call: TRBV9; j_call: TRBJ1-1; d_call: .; cdr3_aa: CASSVGQRNTEAFF; cdr3_nt: TGTGCCAGCAGCGTAGGACAGAGGAACACTGAAGCTTTCTTT
clone_size: .; v_call: TRBV11-3; j_call: TRBJ2-7; d_call: .; cdr3_aa: CASSLPGILSYEQYF; cdr3_nt: TGTGCCAGCAGCTTACCGGGGATCTTATCCTACGAGCAGTACTTC
clone_size: .; v_call: TRBV24-1; j_call: TRBJ2-1; d_call: .; cdr3_aa: CATSFTRGSRGYNEQFF; cdr3_nt: TGTGCCACCAGTTTCACCCGAGGCTCTAGAGGGTACAATGAGCAGTTCTTC
clone_size: few; v_call: TRBV7-3; j_call: TRBJ2-2; d_call: .; cdr3_aa: CASSLEASHTGELFF; cdr3_nt: TGTGCCAGCAGCTTAGAAGCGTCCCACACCGGGGAGCTGTTTTTT
clone_size: .; v_call: TRBV14; j_call: TRBJ1-2; d_call: .; cdr3_aa: CASSGPSIRDTGEWGYTF; cdr3_nt: TGTGCCAGCAGCGGCCCCTCAATCCGGGACACCGGGGAGTGGGGCTACACCTTC